The 15 T cell receptor beta chains below all came from one sample that was sequenced in a study of blood T cell repertoires in COVID-19. Produced via immunoSEQ multiplex PCR; TCRdb's table is partial and in-frame only. The sample comprises 65,000 to 90,000 clones, approximately 90% of which are singletons, and about 7% rests with the top ten. The source material was peripheral blood. The origin of the receptors is a human donor in a cohort sampled during active COVID-19.

The CDR3 bases are TGCGCCAGCAGCTTGAGAGAAAGAGAGACCCAGTACTTC. This encodes CASSLRERETQYF. The chain is built from TRBV5-1 and TRBJ2-5; D uncertain. CDR3 size: 13 residues. Germline CDR1 reads SGHRS; CDR2 reads YFSETQ. Trimming took 1 base from V and 4 from J, leaving 8 bases between them. Full variable domain (rest looked up from reference TRBV5-1 and TRBJ2-5): KAGVTQTPRYLIKTRGQQVTLSCSPISGHRSVSWYQQTPGQGLQFLFEYFSETQRNKGNFPGRFSGRQFSNSRSEMNVSTLELGDSALYLCASSLRERETQYFGPGTRLLVL.

V usage is TRBV12-5 and J usage is TRBJ2-1; D gene ambiguous. V lost 2 bases, J lost 4 bases, and 21 bases lay in between. The length of the CDR3 is 18 residues. In germline, CDR1 is LGHNT, CDR2 FRNRAP. CDR3 sequence: CASGLNEVPGVSYNEQFF. CDR3 bases: TGTGCTAGTGGTTTGAATGAGGTCCCCGGAGTCTCGTACAATGAGCAGTTCTTC.

The chain carries TRBV18 and TRBJ2-4; TRBD2 is a possible D gene (6 bases). The CDR3 consists of 14 residues. The germline gives CDR1 KGHSH, CDR2 LQKENI. The V end lost 2 bases, the J end lost 1 base, and 6 bases lay between the germline ends. CDR3 coding DNA: TGTGCCAGCTCACCAGGGGGGGCCAAAAACATTCAGTACTTC. This encodes CASSPGGAKNIQYF.

The chain has TRBV7-2 and TRBJ2-7; TRBD2 might be the D (8 bases). The CDR3 covers 15 residues. The germline CDR1 and CDR2 sequences are SGHTA and FQGNSA. Trimming shortened V by 7 bases and J by 3 bases, and 19 bases separated the two germline ends. Here the CDR3 DNA reads TGTGCCAGCACTCCGGGGGGGACAGATCTCTACGAGCAGTACTTC. It encodes CASTPGGTDLYEQYF.

The chain links TRBV28 to TRBJ1-1; TRBD1 matches 9 bases. This CDR3 is built from 16 residues. The germline CDR1 and CDR2 sequences are MDHEN and SYDVKM. After removal of 3 bases from V and 1 base from J, the junction contained 6 bases not matched to a gene. CDR3 in DNA: TGTGCCAGCAGTTTCCTACAGGGGGCTCAGAACACTGAAGCTTTCTTT. The encoded protein is CASSFLQGAQNTEAFF.

The V call is TRBV5-1, the J call TRBJ2-1; 8 positions agree with TRBD2. CDR1 is SGHRS and CDR2 is YFSETQ in the germline V gene. The CDR3 loop spans 16 amino acids. Germline trimming cut 0 bases from V and 9 bases from J; bases unmatched to any gene: 11. The CDR3 DNA sequence: TGCGCCAGCAGCTTGGAGGGTTACGGGGGGGCTATTGAGCAGTTCTTC. The encoded protein is CASSLEGYGGAIEQFF.

V usage is TRBV30 and J usage is TRBJ2-7, with 10 bases matching TRBD1. Losses at the gene ends were 3 bases for V and 4 bases for J; bases not matched to a gene: 3. CDR1 and CDR2 from the germline V gene are GTSNPN and SVGIG (reference sequence). This CDR3 has 13 amino acids. Written as DNA, the CDR3 is TGTGCCTGGAGGGGACAGGGGAGGTACGAGCAGTACTTC. The encoded protein is CAWRGQGRYEQYF.

The V gene is TRBV15, the J gene TRBJ1-5; weak D call: TRBD1 (5 bases). Germline V gives CDR1 LNHNV, CDR2 YYDKDF (reference sequence). V was trimmed by 2 bases and J by 6 bases, leaving 11 bases between them. The CDR3 runs to 14 residues. CDR3 in amino acids: CATSRSQVIQPQHF. CDR3 nucleotides: TGTGCCACCAGCAGATCACAGGTGATTCAGCCCCAGCATTTT.

The chain is built from TRBV11-3 and TRBJ2-1; tentative D call: TRBD2 (5 bases). Germline CDR1 SGHNT, CDR2 YENEEA. This CDR3 contains 15 residues. The germline V and J ends were trimmed by 4 bases and 0 bases, with 10 bases remaining between them. The CDR3 sequence is CASSSGILSYNEQFF. The CDR3 coding sequence is TGTGCCAGCAGCTCCGGGATCCTCTCCTACAATGAGCAGTTCTTC.

The chain couples TRBV5-4 to TRBJ1-1, with D tentatively TRBD1 (5 bases). Germline-derived CDR1 and CDR2 are SGHNT and YYREEE (reference sequence). The CDR3 consists of 17 residues. Trimming left V 4 bases short and J 2 bases short, with 21 bases between. The DNA of the CDR3 is TGTGCCAGCAGCCCGGACGGGGGGTTGGTGGTAAACACTGAAGCTTTCTTT. It translates to CASSPDGGLVVNTEAFF.

This clone showed up just once. The chain is built from TRBV11-2 and TRBJ1-2; D not certain. This CDR3 is 13 amino acids long. Germline V gene sequence: CDR1 SGHAT, CDR2 FQNNGV. V was trimmed by 2 bases and J by 4 bases, leaving 8 bases between them. The CDR3 DNA sequence: TGTGCCAGCAGCTTAACAGACGGCTATGGCTACACCTTC. This sequence encodes CASSLTDGYGYTF.

V is TRBV12-5 and J is TRBJ2-3, with D perhaps TRBD1 (5 bases). The CDR3 runs 13 residues. Germline CDR1 and CDR2: LGHNT and FRNRAP. V was pared by 4 bases and J by 9 bases, with 14 bases between. CDR3 sequence (DNA): TGTGCTAGTGGTTCACAGGCTCGCAGCACGCAGTATTTT. Protein: CASGSQARSTQYF. Together with reference TRBV12-5 and TRBJ2-3, the CDR3 gives the full variable domain: DARVTQTPRHKVTEMGQEVTMRCQPILGHNTVFWYRQTMMQGLELLAYFRNRAPLDDSGMPKDRFSAEMPDATLATLKIQPSEPRDSAVYFCASGSQARSTQYFGPGTRLTVL.

The chain has TRBV10-3 and TRBJ2-1; 8 bases match TRBD2. J gave up 5 bases and V 4 bases, and 7 bases lay outside the gene matches. The CDR3 is made up of 15 amino acids. In germline, CDR1 is ENHRY, CDR2 SYGVKD. The CDR3 DNA sequence: TGTGCCATCAGTGGACGGGGGGGAAGGAACAATGAGCAGTTCTTC. Translating it yields CAISGRGGRNNEQFF.

The J gene is TRBJ2-3, the V gene TRBV5-4; 11 bases are shared with TRBD1. The CDR3 is 15 residues long. Germline V gene sequence: CDR1 SGHNT, CDR2 YYREEE (reference sequence). The V gene end was trimmed by 4 bases and the J gene end by 5 bases; junction bases not matched to a gene: 6. This chain's CDR3 is CASSTDRGQRDTQYF. Written as DNA, the CDR3 is TGTGCCAGCAGCACGGACAGGGGGCAGAGAGATACGCAGTATTTT.

CDR3 loop: CASSLGPDTQYF. The DNA for the CDR3 is TGTGCCAGCAGCTTAGGGCCAGATACGCAGTATTTT. V usage is TRBV7-2 and J usage is TRBJ2-3; no reliable D call. The CDR3 is 12 amino acids. Trimming cost V 1 base and J 4 bases, with 3 bases left between them. Looked up from germline, CDR1 is SGHTA and CDR2 is FQGNSA.